The 10 T cell receptor beta chains below all came from one sample that was sequenced in a study of graft-versus-host responses after intestinal transplantation. No antigen has been identified for these receptors. Measured with immunoSEQ multiplex PCR; TCRdb has only the in-frame clones, and not every one. The sample has tens of thousands of clones; roughly 91% are singletons. This sample comprised unstimulated CD8+ T cells sorted from spleen or lymph node cells, obtained before transplant. Receptor source: a human donor who was the organ donor for an intestinal transplant.

The chain links TRBV19 to TRBJ1-5; 7 bases map to TRBD1. The CDR3 extends over 16 amino acids. Germline lookup yields CDR1 LNHDA and CDR2 SQIVND (reference sequence). The J segment lost 6 bases and the V segment lost 1 base, leaving 9 bases of the junction unmatched. CDR3 bases: TGTGCCAGTAGTATAGGTTTAGGAGGGGGCGGTCAGCCCCAGCATTTT. It specifies CASSIGLGGGGQPQHF.

The DNA for the CDR3 is TGTGCCAGCAGTCCCAGCGGGAAGGAGCAGTACTTC. Protein product: CASSPSGKEQYF. This rearrangement joins TRBV6-6 to TRBJ2-7; TRBD2 aligns across 7 bases. This CDR3 is 12 amino acids long. V was clipped by 5 bases and J by 7 bases; unmatched bases: 5. The germline V gene has CDR1 MNHNY and CDR2 SVGAGI (reference sequence).

J is TRBJ2-4 and V is TRBV4-3, with 7 positions matching TRBD2. Per germline, CDR1 LGHNA and CDR2 YSLEER. V trimming: 2 bases; J trimming: 9 bases; junction bases outside the gene matches: 19. There are 18 residues in the CDR3. The CDR3 region has the DNA TGCGCCAGCAGCCAACACCCCGCCGGGACTACCGAGGGTACCATTCAGTACTTC. Its translation is CASSQHPAGTTEGTIQYF.

The V and J genes are TRBV28 and TRBJ2-2; D is unclear. Germline V gene sequence: CDR1 MDHEN, CDR2 SYDVKM. Trimming stripped 5 bases from V and 6 bases from J, with 10 bases between. There are 13 residues in the CDR3. The DNA of the CDR3 is TGTGCCAGCAGTCCCTTCAGGCCCGGGGAGCTGTTTTTT. This sequence encodes CASSPFRPGELFF.

This clone has just a few counts. V usage is TRBV4-3 and J usage is TRBJ2-7; a possible D gene is TRBD2 (6 bases). V gave up 0 bases and J gave up 6 bases, with 15 bases separating them. This CDR3 contains 15 residues. Germline V gene data show CDR1 as LGHNA and CDR2 as YSLEER. This chain's CDR3 is CASSQEEGLGAEQYF. As DNA, the CDR3 is TGCGCCAGCAGCCAAGAGGAGGGTCTGGGCGCCGAGCAGTACTTC.

The chain recombines TRBV5-8 with TRBJ1-2; unclear D gene. CDR3 length: 13 amino acids. CDR1 and CDR2 (germline): SGHTS, YDEGEE. The V and J ends lost 3 bases and 4 bases respectively, with 10 bases between them. This CDR3 reads CASSSLPLYGYTF. In nucleotides, the CDR3 is TGTGCCAGCAGCTCCCTCCCCCTCTATGGCTACACCTTC.

The J gene is TRBJ1-4, the V gene TRBV4-1, with D perhaps TRBD1 (6 bases). The germline CDR1 and CDR2 sequences are MGHRA and YSYEKL. The length of the CDR3 is 16 residues. V gave up 4 bases and J gave up 4 bases, with 16 bases separating them. CDR3 protein: CASSPGQRLGNEKLFF. The CDR3 bases are TGCGCCAGCAGCCCGGGACAAAGGCTGGGTAATGAAAAACTGTTTTTT.

This sequence joins TRBV7-9 and TRBJ2-3; weak D call: TRBD1 (5 bases). Per germline, CDR1 SEHNR and CDR2 FQNEAQ (reference sequence). V dropped 2 bases and J dropped 0 bases, with 15 bases sitting between them. The CDR3 consists of 17 residues. The CDR3 loop is CASSLRGRATSTDTQYF. The CDR3 region has the DNA TGTGCCAGCAGCTTAAGGGGTCGGGCGACTAGCACAGATACGCAGTATTTT. Together with reference TRBV7-9 and TRBJ2-3, the CDR3 gives the full variable domain: DTGVSQNPRHKITKRGQNVTFRCDPISEHNRLYWYRQTLGQGPEFLTYFQNEAQLEKSRLLSDRFSAERPKGSFSTLEIQRTEQGDSAMYLCASSLRGRATSTDTQYFGPGTRLTVL.

The chain recombines TRBV6-5 with TRBJ2-3; possible D gene TRBD1, 7 bases. Germline V CDR1 and CDR2: MNHEY, SVGAGI. Trimming removed 8 bases at V and 1 base at J, with 13 bases between. CDR3 length: 14 residues. CDR3 nucleotide sequence: TGTGCCAGCCGACAGGGAGGCGGCACAGATACGCAGTATTTT. Protein sequence: CASRQGGGTDTQYF.

This clone occurred once. This chain connects TRBV2 to TRBJ1-2; no firm D call. V lost 2 bases and J lost 4, with 20 bases in between. The CDR3 length is 17 residues. CDR1 SNHLY and CDR2 FYNNEI come from the germline V gene. DNA of the CDR3: TGTGCCAGCAGTGAACAACCCTTGTTCGTGGACTCCTATGGCTACACCTTC. Encoded protein: CASSEQPLFVDSYGYTF.